The 26 T cell receptor beta chains listed next were all sequenced from one sample in a study of T cell responses to AZD1222 COVID-19 vaccine. Measured with immunoSEQ multiplex PCR; TCRdb has only the in-frame clones, and not every one. Among more than 140,000 clones listed, approximately 89% were seen once. Sequencing used peripheral blood, obtained on day 0 of MenACWY control vaccination. All receptors derive from an adult in good health.

The chain uses TRBV20-1 and TRBJ1-1; no clear D gene. V was clipped by 0 bases and J by 10 bases, with 9 bases between them. The CDR3 is 11 amino acids. The germline gives CDR1 DFQATT, CDR2 SNEGSKA (reference sequence). In DNA, the CDR3 is TGCAGTGCTAGAGAAGGGATTGGAGCTTTCTTT. Translation gives CSAREGIGAFF.

The chain couples TRBV6-6 to TRBJ2-3; 9 bases map to TRBD1. Germline V CDR1 and CDR2: MNHNY, SVGAGI (reference sequence). Trimming at V came to 5 bases and at J to 3 bases, leaving 12 bases not matched to a gene. The CDR3 covers 17 residues. The CDR3 region is CASSRSSGTGRTDTQYF. CDR3 DNA sequence: TGTGCCAGCAGTCGATCGTCCGGGACAGGGAGAACAGATACGCAGTATTTT.

This clone was detected many times. The chain is built from TRBV18 and TRBJ2-2; perhaps TRBD2 as D (5 bases). Trimming pared 4 bases from V and 6 bases from J, leaving 18 bases between. CDR1 and CDR2 from the germline V gene are KGHSH and LQKENI. This CDR3 is 16 amino acids long. The CDR3 DNA is TGTGCCAGCTCACAACCGAACGGGGTACATCCCGGGGAGCTGTTTTTT. Translating it yields CASSQPNGVHPGELFF.

The rearrangement links TRBV11-2 to TRBJ1-1, with 7 bases that match TRBD1. The CDR3 contains 14 residues. Trimming removed 3 bases from V and 0 bases from J; junction bases left unmatched: 1. Germline values: CDR1 SGHAT, CDR2 FQNNGV. The CDR3 here is CASSLGTVNTEAFF. For the CDR3, the DNA is TGTGCCAGCAGCTTGGGGACAGTGAACACTGAAGCTTTCTTT. Full variable domain (rest looked up from reference TRBV11-2 and TRBJ1-1): EAGVAQSPRYKIIEKRQSVAFWCNPISGHATLYWYQQILGQGPKLLIQFQNNGVVDDSQLPKDRFSAERLKGVDSTLKIQPAKLEDSAVYLCASSLGTVNTEAFFGQGTRLTVV.

This clone came up once. The CDR3 region is CASSFRDLTDTQYF. The CDR3 coding sequence is TGTGCCAGCAGTTTTAGAGACCTGACAGATACGCAGTATTTT. The chain combines TRBV27 with TRBJ2-3; no reliable D call. Between the trimmed V and J ends, which lost 3 bases and 3 bases, there was a span of 10 bases. The CDR3 length is 14 residues. Germline CDR1 is MNHEY and CDR2 is SMNVEV (reference sequence).

The sample holds a few counts of this clone. This chain uses TRBV18 with TRBJ1-6; no firm D call. Per the germline V gene, CDR1 is KGHSH and CDR2 is LQKENI. The V gene lost 3 bases and the J gene lost 5 bases, with 11 bases spanning the gap. CDR3 length equals 15 residues. CDR3 sequence (DNA): TGTGCCAGCTCACCTCAGGCAGGCAATAATTCACCCCTCCACTTT. Protein sequence: CASSPQAGNNSPLHF.

This chain uses TRBV19 with TRBJ2-7, with D possibly TRBD1 on 6 matching bases. Trimming took 4 bases from V and 5 from J, leaving 12 bases between them. Germline V gene data show CDR1 as LNHDA and CDR2 as SQIVND (reference sequence). The CDR3 runs 13 residues. CDR3 in amino acids: CASSSRGRHEQYF. Written as DNA, the CDR3 is TGTGCCAGTAGTAGCAGGGGACGACACGAGCAGTACTTC.

The chain has TRBV6-5 and TRBJ1-1; possible D gene TRBD1, 5 bases. Germline-derived CDR1 and CDR2 are MNHEY and SVGAGI. The CDR3 extends over 15 amino acids. V lost 5 bases and J lost 2, with 15 bases in between. The chain's CDR3 is CASSTPGTVNTEAFF. The DNA for the CDR3 is TGTGCCAGCAGTACACCCGGGACCGTAAACACTGAAGCTTTCTTT.

This clone occurred a few times. The chain uses TRBV6-5 and TRBJ2-7; TRBD1 aligns across 7 bases. V shed 2 bases, J shed 4 bases, and the junction held 5 bases outside the gene matches. The CDR3 runs 14 residues. In germline, CDR1 is MNHEY, CDR2 SVGAGI. CDR3 sequence reads: CASSYRGRVYEQYF. The CDR3, as DNA: TGTGCCAGCAGTTACAGGGGGCGCGTTTACGAGCAGTACTTC.

The rearrangement uses TRBV24-1 and TRBJ2-3; D call uncertain. This CDR3 has 16 amino acids. The V and J ends lost 0 bases and 0 bases respectively, with 9 bases between them. Germline lookup yields CDR1 KGHDR and CDR2 SFDVKD. DNA for the CDR3: TGTGCCACCAGTGATTTGAAAACACCTAGCACAGATACGCAGTATTTT. Its protein is CATSDLKTPSTDTQYF.

The rearrangement joins TRBV21-1 to TRBJ1-1; whether TRBD1, the table's D call, matches the DNA was not checked. TRBV21-1 is a documented pseudogene. The CDR3 runs 15 residues. The CDR3 loop reads CASSNGTGANTEAFF. CDR3 nucleotide sequence: TGTGCCAGCAGCAATGGGACAGGGGCGAACACTGAAGCTTTCTTT.

V gene TRBV27 combines with J gene TRBJ1-1; TRBD1 matches 7 bases. The germline V gene has CDR1 MNHEY and CDR2 SMNVEV (reference sequence). This CDR3 has 15 residues. The V segment lost 0 bases and the J segment 1 base; nucleotides outside the gene matches: 2. The CDR3 is CASSLSRGPNTEAFF. CDR3 nucleotides: TGTGCCAGCAGTTTATCGAGGGGGCCGAACACTGAAGCTTTCTTT.

The CDR3 protein is CASSFAGVTEAFF. The DNA of the CDR3 is TGCGCCAGCAGCTTCGCAGGGGTCACTGAAGCTTTCTTT. This chain uses TRBV5-1 with TRBJ1-1; D perhaps matches TRBD1 (6 bases). The germline CDR1 and CDR2 sequences are SGHRS and YFSETQ. The CDR3 contains 13 residues. V was cut by 2 bases and J by 4 bases, with 9 bases left in between. Based on the CDR3 plus reference TRBV5-1 and TRBJ1-1, the full variable domain is KAGVTQTPRYLIKTRGQQVTLSCSPISGHRSVSWYQQTPGQGLQFLFEYFSETQRNKGNFPGRFSGRQFSNSRSEMNVSTLELGDSALYLCASSFAGVTEAFFGQGTRLTVV.

This chain links TRBV5-6 with TRBJ2-3; 8 nucleotides match TRBD1. The CDR3 sequence is 16 residues long. Unmatched junction bases numbered 12, after V lost 3 bases and J lost 6 bases. The germline V gene has CDR1 SGHDT and CDR2 YYEEEE. For the CDR3, the DNA is TGTGCCAGCAGCTGGGGCGGCAGGGGGCTGAGGGATACGCAGTATTTT. It codes for CASSWGGRGLRDTQYF.

V is TRBV4-1 and J is TRBJ2-7; the match to TRBD1 covers 9 bases. Germline assignment: CDR1 MGHRA and CDR2 YSYEKL. This CDR3 spans 14 amino acids. J gave up 2 bases and V 3 bases, and 2 bases lay outside the gene matches. CDR3 DNA sequence: TGCGCCAGCAGCCAGGGACAGGGCACCTACGAGCAGTACTTC. Amino acids: CASSQGQGTYEQYF.

The V call is TRBV12-3 or TRBV12-4, the J call TRBJ2-7; perhaps TRBD1 as D (6 bases). The length of the CDR3 is 12 residues. Trimming stripped 6 bases from V and 6 bases from J, with 12 bases between. This CDR3 reads CASSPFRGEQYF. In DNA form, the CDR3 reads TGTGCCAGCAGCCCTTTCAGGGGCGAGCAGTACTTC.

The rearrangement links TRBV11-1 to TRBJ2-1; a weak D match, TRBD2 (5 bases). Trimming left V 0 bases short and J 0 bases short, with 9 bases between. Germline CDR1 and CDR2: SGHAT and FQDESV (reference sequence). This CDR3 has 16 residues. The CDR3 nucleotides read TGTGCCAGCAGCTTAGCGGCTAGCACCTCCTACAATGAGCAGTTCTTC. Translation gives CASSLAASTSYNEQFF.

CDR3 coding DNA: TGTGCCAGCAGCTTGGGTGGTCCACTTAGCAATCAGCCCCAGCATTTT. Protein product: CASSLGGPLSNQPQHF. V is TRBV5-6 and J is TRBJ1-5, with D uncertain. Trimming removed 0 bases at V and 0 bases at J, with 10 bases between. CDR1 and CDR2 from the germline V gene are SGHDT and YYEEEE. This CDR3 is built from 16 residues.

This clone appeared a few times. V gene TRBV4-2 combines with J gene TRBJ2-7; D is perhaps TRBD2 (5 bases). From germline, CDR1 is LGHNA and CDR2 YNFKEQ. The CDR3 is made up of 16 amino acids. The V end lost 1 base, the J end lost 4 bases, and 17 bases lay between the germline ends. CDR3 nucleotide sequence: TGTGCCAGCAGCCAAGTCAGCTCCCTAGCAAGGTACGAGCAGTACTTC. It specifies CASSQVSSLARYEQYF.

V usage is TRBV6-5 and J usage is TRBJ2-1, with 9 bases matching TRBD2. Germline CDR1 and CDR2: MNHEY and SVGAGI. Trimming cost V 2 bases and J 4 bases; bases outside gene matches: 3. The CDR3 covers 15 residues. Here the CDR3 DNA reads TGTGCCAGCAGTTACAGGCTAGCGGGATACAATGAGCAGTTCTTC. Residues: CASSYRLAGYNEQFF.

V gene TRBV10-3 combines with J gene TRBJ2-1; TRBD2 is a possible D gene (6 bases). V lost 4 bases, J lost 8 bases, and 21 bases lay in between. This CDR3 contains 16 residues. Per germline, CDR1 ENHRY and CDR2 SYGVKD. CDR3 bases: TGTGCCATCAGTGGGCTAGTGGGACCCGGGGGTCATGAGCAGTTCTTC. Translated: CAISGLVGPGGHEQFF.

The chain carries TRBV5-1 and TRBJ1-3; D ambiguous. The CDR3 is made up of 15 amino acids. Germline values: CDR1 SGHRS, CDR2 YFSETQ. V shed 0 bases and J shed 0 bases, with 7 bases lying between them. The CDR3 here is CASSLAGNSGNTIYF. The CDR3 region has the DNA TGCGCCAGCAGCTTGGCCGGGAACTCTGGAAACACCATATATTTT.

This sequence joins TRBV7-6 and TRBJ1-2; possibly TRBD1 for D (6 bases). Trimming pared 1 base from V and 7 bases from J, leaving 10 bases between. CDR1 is SGHVS, CDR2 FNYEAQ, per germline. This CDR3 is built from 13 residues. CDR3 nucleotides: TGTGCCAGCAGCTTAGAATTGGGGGCTGGCTACACCTTC. It encodes CASSLELGAGYTF.

This chain links TRBV7-9 with TRBJ2-2, with a weak D call TRBD1 (5 bases). This CDR3 is 14 amino acids long. Germline loops: CDR1 SEHNR, CDR2 FQNEAQ (reference sequence). V was clipped by 2 bases and J by 5 bases, with 9 bases between them. Written as DNA, the CDR3 is TGTGCCAGCAGCTTACAGACAGTTACCGGGGAGCTGTTTTTT. The encoded protein is CASSLQTVTGELFF.

In its sample, this clone was seen once. V and J are TRBV5-6 and TRBJ1-2; the D gene is possibly TRBD1 (6 bases). This CDR3 contains 11 residues. Looked up from germline, CDR1 is SGHDT and CDR2 is YYEEEE. Trimming left V 3 bases short and J 14 bases short, with 14 bases between. The CDR3 reads CASSYTGTSTF. As DNA, the CDR3 is TGTGCCAGCAGCTATACAGGGACTTCTACCTTC.

This chain uses TRBV18 with TRBJ2-7, with TRBD2 as a possible D gene (6 bases). The CDR3 covers 14 residues. Trimming stripped 2 bases from V and 2 bases from J, with 10 bases between. The germline CDR1 and CDR2 sequences are KGHSH and LQKENI. The CDR3 reads CASSPAGRPYEQYF. CDR3 in DNA: TGTGCCAGCTCACCAGCGGGAAGACCCTACGAGCAGTACTTC. Together with reference TRBV18 and TRBJ2-7, the CDR3 gives the full variable domain: NAGVMQNPRHLVRRRGQEARLRCSPMKGHSHVYWYRQLPEEGLKFMVYLQKENIIDESGMPKERFSAEFPKEGPSILRIQQVVRGDSAAYFCASSPAGRPYEQYFGPGTRLTVT.